The following is a T cell receptor beta chain sequence with its context. How the authors handled the data: Amplifying reference gene primers gave estimates of nucleated cell counts. TCRdb keeps only in-frame clones here, not all; method: immunoSEQ multiplex PCR. The V and J calls and the clone size are those of that table, but D and trimming were determined from the DNA. The data contain about 410,000 clones, 89% of them seen just once; the ten biggest clones take up 1.5% to 1.7%. The CDR3 contains 14 residues. Germline CDR1 is SGDLS and CDR2 is YYNGEE. V was pared by 4 bases and J by 5 bases, with 13 bases between. This sample was included in a study of blood T cell repertoires in COVID-19. Overall study: From the United States, Italy and Spain came samples of acute and convalescent COVID-19. Sample material is recorded as cDNA or gDNA derived from T cells, B-cell-depleted T cells, or PBMCs.

Patients from Seattle were sampled longitudinally, starting during active infection. The material sequenced was peripheral blood. The clonotype was recovered from a woman aged 40 to 50 with COVID-19, enrolled during active disease. The J gene is TRBJ1-5, the V gene TRBV9; D remains ambiguous. CDR3 amino acids: CASSKGREDQPQHF. The CDR3 DNA reads TGTGCCAGCAGCAAAGGAAGGGAGGATCAGCCCCAGCATTTT.